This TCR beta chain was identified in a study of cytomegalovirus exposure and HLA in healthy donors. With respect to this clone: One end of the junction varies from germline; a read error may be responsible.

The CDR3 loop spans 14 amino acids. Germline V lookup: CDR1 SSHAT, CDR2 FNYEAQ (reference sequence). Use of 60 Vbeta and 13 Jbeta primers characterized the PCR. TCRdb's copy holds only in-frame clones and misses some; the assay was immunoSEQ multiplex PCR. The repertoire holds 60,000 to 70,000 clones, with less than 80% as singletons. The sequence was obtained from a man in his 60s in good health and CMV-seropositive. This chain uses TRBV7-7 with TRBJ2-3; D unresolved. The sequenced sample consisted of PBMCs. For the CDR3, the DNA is TGTGCTAGCAGCGTAAACCGGGGCACAGATACGCAGTATTTT. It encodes CASSVNRGTDTQYF.